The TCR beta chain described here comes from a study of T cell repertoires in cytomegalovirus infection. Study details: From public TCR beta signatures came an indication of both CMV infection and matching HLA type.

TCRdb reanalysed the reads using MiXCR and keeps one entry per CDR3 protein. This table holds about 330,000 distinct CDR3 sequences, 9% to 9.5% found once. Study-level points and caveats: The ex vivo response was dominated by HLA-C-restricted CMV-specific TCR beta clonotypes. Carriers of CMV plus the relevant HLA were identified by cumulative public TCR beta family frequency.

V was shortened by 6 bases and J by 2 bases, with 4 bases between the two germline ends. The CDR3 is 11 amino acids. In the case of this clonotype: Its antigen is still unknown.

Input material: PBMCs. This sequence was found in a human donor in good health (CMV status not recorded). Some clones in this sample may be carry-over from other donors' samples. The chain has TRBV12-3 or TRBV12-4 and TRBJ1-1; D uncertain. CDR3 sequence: CASRKNTEAFF. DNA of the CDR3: TGTGCCAGCAGGAAAAACACTGAAGCTTTCTTT.